Listed below are T cell receptor beta chains from one sample, sequenced in a study of blood T cell repertoires in COVID-19. Assay: immunoSEQ multiplex PCR; the TCRdb copy retains only in-frame clones and omits some. The repertoire holds about 210,000 clones, roughly 87% seen once, with 7% to 8.5% in the top ten. Sequencing was performed on PBMCs or T cells enriched from blood (not recorded which). The receptors originated from a man aged 30 to 39 in a cohort exposed to, infected with or recovered from COVID-19 (not recorded which). CDR3s include the opening cysteine and the closing phenylalanine or tryptophan. The listing skips clone size in some rows; elsewhere it reads once, few, many or a size class.

CDR3 protein	clone size	V gene	J gene
CASSLAGQGSFMNTEAFF	-	TRBV5-1	TRBJ1-1
CASSQDPPGGRLYEQYF	-	TRBV4-1	TRBJ2-7
CASSPGQAEETQYF	-	TRBV5-1	TRBJ2-5
CASSPRQGVDQPQHF	-	TRBV27	TRBJ1-5
CASSLAGPDGQYF	-	TRBV11-2	TRBJ2-7
CASRGTIPEQFF	-	TRBV6-6	TRBJ2-1
CASGFAPLGTSEVTQYF	-	TRBV12-5	TRBJ2-5
CASRNEPGQGADEQYF	-	TRBV7-9	TRBJ2-7
CASSLEAARRLYNEQFF	-	TRBV5-1	TRBJ2-1
CASSSSGGHQPQHF	-	TRBV19	TRBJ1-5
CASSLFSSNTEAFF	-	TRBV11-2	TRBJ1-1
CASRRSGGADTQYF	-	TRBV28	TRBJ2-3
CASSLDGTGGFHGYTF	-	TRBV7-9	TRBJ1-2
CASSEDFWGQGASQPQHF	-	TRBV7-2	TRBJ1-5
CASSLAGSDEQYF	-	TRBV7-9	TRBJ2-7
CASSLGAANTGELFF	-	TRBV28	TRBJ2-2
CASSLRDRGMNTEAFF	-	TRBV7-8	TRBJ1-1
CASSGQGDTIYF	-	TRBV28	TRBJ1-3
CASSQGIGDNEKLFF	-	TRBV13	TRBJ1-4
CASSFRTGENAEAFF	-	TRBV19	TRBJ1-1
CASLNGWNQPQHF	-	TRBV19	TRBJ1-5
CATRGGGRNTEAFF	-	TRBV18	TRBJ1-1
CSVGDRGSEKLFF	-	TRBV29-1	TRBJ1-4
CASSMALGIEQYF	-	TRBV19	TRBJ2-7
CATSSRENGYTF	-	TRBV28	TRBJ1-2
CASSQDPMTRAYEQYF	-	TRBV3-1/TRBV3-2	TRBJ2-7
CASSPTPAGSGTEAFF	-	TRBV18	TRBJ1-1
CATSGTSGLVGEQFF	-	TRBV15	TRBJ2-1
CASRPSPDRIHEQYF	-	TRBV11-2	TRBJ2-7
CASNRSGQGWDEQYF	-	TRBV28	TRBJ2-7
CASSDAARGQQYF	-	TRBV6-1	TRBJ2-7
CASSQGVDQPQHF	-	TRBV18	TRBJ1-5
CASSIRGGGTDTQYF	-	TRBV19	TRBJ2-3
CASSYSAGGSETQYF	-	TRBV6-2/TRBV6-3	TRBJ2-5
CASRRESQPQHF	-	TRBV19	TRBJ1-5
CATNKGAMNTEAFF	once	TRBV10-3	TRBJ1-1
CASTDGKYEQYF	-	TRBV19	TRBJ2-7
CASSRELRNGYTF	-	TRBV11-2	TRBJ1-2
CASSFGDGGFF	-	TRBV28	TRBJ2-1
CASSLREGARSYNEQFF	-	TRBV7-6	TRBJ2-1
CASSPPSGTGSPHEQYF	-	TRBV28	TRBJ2-7
CASSTGLNTEAFF	-	TRBV19	TRBJ1-1
CASSPLDSYNEQFF	-	TRBV3-1/TRBV3-2	TRBJ2-1
CASSRNTVEAFF	-	TRBV3-1/TRBV3-2	TRBJ1-1
CASSFLTGGGYEQYF	-	TRBV28	TRBJ2-7